The entry below gives a single TCR beta chain sequence along with its context. The record originates from a study of T cell changes during pregnancy in multiple sclerosis. TCRdb's table, derived via immunoSEQ multiplex PCR, lists solely in-frame clones and lacks some. The sample has 50,000 to 60,000 clones, 70% to 90% seen once. The germline V gene encodes CDR1 KGHSH and CDR2 LQKENI. The CDR3 totals 13 residues. The V segment lost 5 bases and the J segment 4 bases; nucleotides outside the gene matches: 4. This sequence joins TRBV18 and TRBJ1-1; 7 bases map to TRBD1. This TCR was recovered from a female donor with multiple sclerosis, enrolled in a pregnancy study. The specimen comprised CD4+ T cells from peripheral blood mononuclear cells, sampled in the third trimester of pregnancy. The CDR3 coding sequence is TGTGCCAGCTCATCTGACAGGGCCACTGAAGCTTTCTTT. It encodes CASSSDRATEAFF.